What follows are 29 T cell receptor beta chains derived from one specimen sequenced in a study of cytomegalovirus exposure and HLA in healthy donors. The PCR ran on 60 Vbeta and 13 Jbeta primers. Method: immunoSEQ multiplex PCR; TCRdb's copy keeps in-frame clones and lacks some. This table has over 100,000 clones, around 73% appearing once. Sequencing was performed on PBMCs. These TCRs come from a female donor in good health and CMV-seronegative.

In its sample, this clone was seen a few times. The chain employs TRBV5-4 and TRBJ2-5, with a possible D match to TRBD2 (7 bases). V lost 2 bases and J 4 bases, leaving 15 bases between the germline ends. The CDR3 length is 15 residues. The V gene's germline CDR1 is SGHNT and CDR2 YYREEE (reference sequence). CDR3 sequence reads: CASSLRGGLGETQYF. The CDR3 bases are TGTGCCAGCAGCTTAAGGGGGGGGCTGGGAGAGACCCAGTACTTC.

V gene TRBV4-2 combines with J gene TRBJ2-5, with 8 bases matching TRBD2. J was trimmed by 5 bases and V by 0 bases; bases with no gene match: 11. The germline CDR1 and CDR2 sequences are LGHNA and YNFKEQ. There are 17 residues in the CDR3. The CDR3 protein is CASSQDGGSGKVETQYF. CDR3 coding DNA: TGTGCCAGCAGCCAAGACGGTGGTAGCGGGAAGGTGGAGACCCAGTACTTC.

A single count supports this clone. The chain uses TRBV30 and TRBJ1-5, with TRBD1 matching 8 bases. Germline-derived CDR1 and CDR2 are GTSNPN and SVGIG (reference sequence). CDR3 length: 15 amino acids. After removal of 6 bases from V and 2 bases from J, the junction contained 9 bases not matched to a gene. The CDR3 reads CACAGGSGGNQPQHF. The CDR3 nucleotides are TGTGCCTGTGCAGGGGGCTCGGGCGGCAATCAGCCCCAGCATTTT.

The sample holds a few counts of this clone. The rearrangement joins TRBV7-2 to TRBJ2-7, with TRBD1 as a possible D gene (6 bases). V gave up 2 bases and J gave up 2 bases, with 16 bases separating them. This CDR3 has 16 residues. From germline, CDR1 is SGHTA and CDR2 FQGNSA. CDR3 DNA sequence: TGTGCCAGCAGCTTACGCACGGCAGGGGCGACCTACGAGCAGTACTTC. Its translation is CASSLRTAGATYEQYF.

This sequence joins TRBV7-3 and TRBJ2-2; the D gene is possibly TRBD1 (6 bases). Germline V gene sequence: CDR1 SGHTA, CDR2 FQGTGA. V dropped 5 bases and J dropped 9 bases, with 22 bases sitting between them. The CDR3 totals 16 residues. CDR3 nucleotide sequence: TGTGCCAGCAGCCTTATGGGGACACCAAACGATCGGGAGCTGTTTTTT. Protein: CASSLMGTPNDRELFF. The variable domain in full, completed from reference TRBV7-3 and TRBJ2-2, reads GAGVSQTPSNKVTEKGKYVELRCDPISGHTALYWYRQSLGQGPEFLIYFQGTGAADDSGLPNDRFFAVRPEGSVSTLKIQRTERGDSAVYLCASSLMGTPNDRELFFGEGSRLTVL.

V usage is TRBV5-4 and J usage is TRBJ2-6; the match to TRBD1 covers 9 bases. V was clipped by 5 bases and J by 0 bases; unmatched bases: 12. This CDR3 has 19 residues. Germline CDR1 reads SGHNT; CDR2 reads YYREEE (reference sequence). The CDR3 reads CASSRGLRTGASGANVLTF. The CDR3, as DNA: TGTGCCAGCAGTAGGGGCTTGAGGACAGGGGCCTCTGGGGCCAACGTCCTGACTTTC.

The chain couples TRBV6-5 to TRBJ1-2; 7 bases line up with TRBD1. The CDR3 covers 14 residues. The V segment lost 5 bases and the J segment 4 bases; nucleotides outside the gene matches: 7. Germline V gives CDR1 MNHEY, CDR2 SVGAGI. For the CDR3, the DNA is TGTGCCAGCAGTGACAGGGCGGCGGGCTATGGCTACACCTTC. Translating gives CASSDRAAGYGYTF.

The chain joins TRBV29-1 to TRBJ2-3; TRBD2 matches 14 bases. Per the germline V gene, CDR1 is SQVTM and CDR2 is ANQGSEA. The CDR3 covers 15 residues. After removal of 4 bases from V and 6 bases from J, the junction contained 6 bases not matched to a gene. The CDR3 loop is CSVVGTSGSADTQYF. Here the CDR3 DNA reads TGCAGCGTTGTAGGGACTAGCGGGAGTGCGGATACGCAGTATTTT.

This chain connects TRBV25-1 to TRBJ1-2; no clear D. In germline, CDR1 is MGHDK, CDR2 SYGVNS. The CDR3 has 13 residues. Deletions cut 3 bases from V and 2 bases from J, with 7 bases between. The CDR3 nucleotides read TGTGCCAGCAGTGAGGACTACAACTATGGCTACACCTTC. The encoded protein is CASSEDYNYGYTF.

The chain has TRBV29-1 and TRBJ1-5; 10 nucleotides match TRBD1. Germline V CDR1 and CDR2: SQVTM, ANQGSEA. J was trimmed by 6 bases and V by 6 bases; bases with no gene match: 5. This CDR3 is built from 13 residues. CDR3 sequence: CSVSGTGAQPQHF. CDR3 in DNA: TGCAGCGTCTCCGGGACAGGGGCTCAGCCCCAGCATTTT. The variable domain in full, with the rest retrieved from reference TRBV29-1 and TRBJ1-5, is SAVISQKPSRDICQRGTSLTIQCQVDSQVTMMFWYRQQPGQSLTLIATANQGSEATYESGFVIDKFPISRPNLTFSTLTVSNMSPEDSSIYLCSVSGTGAQPQHFGDGTRLSIL.

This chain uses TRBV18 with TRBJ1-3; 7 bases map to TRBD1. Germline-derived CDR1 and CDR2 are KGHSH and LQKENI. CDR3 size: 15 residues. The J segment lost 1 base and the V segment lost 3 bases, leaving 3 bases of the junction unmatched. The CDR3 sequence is CASSPQTGSGNTIYF. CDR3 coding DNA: TGTGCCAGCTCACCCCAGACAGGGTCTGGAAACACCATATATTTT.

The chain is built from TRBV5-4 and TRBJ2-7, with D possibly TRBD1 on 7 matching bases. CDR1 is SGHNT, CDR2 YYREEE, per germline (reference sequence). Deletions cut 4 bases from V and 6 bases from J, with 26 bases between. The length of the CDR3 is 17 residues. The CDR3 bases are TGTGCCAGCAGCCCTACCCAGGGGGGTAGGAGTGTAGGCGAGCAGTACTTC. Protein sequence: CASSPTQGGRSVGEQYF. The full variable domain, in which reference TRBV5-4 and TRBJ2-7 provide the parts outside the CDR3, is ETGVTQSPTHLIKTRGQQVTLRCSSQSGHNTVSWYQQALGQGPQFIFQYYREEENGRGNFPPRFSGLQFPNYSSELNVNALELDDSALYLCASSPTQGGRSVGEQYFGPGTRLTVT.

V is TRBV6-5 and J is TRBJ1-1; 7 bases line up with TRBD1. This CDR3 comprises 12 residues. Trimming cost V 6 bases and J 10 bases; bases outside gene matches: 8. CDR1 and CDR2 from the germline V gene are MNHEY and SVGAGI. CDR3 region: CASRGASGGAFF. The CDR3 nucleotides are TGTGCCAGCAGGGGGGCCTCAGGGGGAGCTTTCTTT.

CDR3: CASSLRGGSSYNEQFF. In nucleotides, the CDR3 is TGTGCCAGCAGCTTAAGGGGAGGGAGCTCCTACAATGAGCAGTTCTTC. The chain couples TRBV7-2 to TRBJ2-1; 7 bases map to TRBD2. The CDR3 extends over 16 amino acids. Unmatched junction bases numbered 4, after V lost 2 bases and J lost 0 bases. The germline gives CDR1 SGHTA, CDR2 FQGNSA.

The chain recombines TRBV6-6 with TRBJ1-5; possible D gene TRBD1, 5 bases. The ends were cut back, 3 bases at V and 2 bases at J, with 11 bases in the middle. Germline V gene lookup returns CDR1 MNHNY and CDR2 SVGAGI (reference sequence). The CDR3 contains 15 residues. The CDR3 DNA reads TGTGCCAGCAGTTATTCAGGGTACGGCAATCAGCCCCAGCATTTT. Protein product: CASSYSGYGNQPQHF.

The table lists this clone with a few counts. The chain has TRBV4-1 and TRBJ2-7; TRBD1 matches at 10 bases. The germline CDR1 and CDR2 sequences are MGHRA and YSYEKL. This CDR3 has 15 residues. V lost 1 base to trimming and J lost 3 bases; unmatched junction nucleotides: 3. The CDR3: CASSQVGTGDYEQYF. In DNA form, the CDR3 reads TGCGCCAGCAGCCAAGTGGGGACAGGGGACTACGAGCAGTACTTC.

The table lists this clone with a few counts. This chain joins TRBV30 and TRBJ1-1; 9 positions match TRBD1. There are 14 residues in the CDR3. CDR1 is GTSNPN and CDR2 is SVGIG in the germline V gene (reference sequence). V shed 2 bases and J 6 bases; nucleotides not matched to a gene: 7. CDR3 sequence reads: CAWSRQGGLAEAFF. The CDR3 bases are TGTGCCTGGAGTCGACAGGGGGGGTTGGCTGAAGCTTTCTTT.

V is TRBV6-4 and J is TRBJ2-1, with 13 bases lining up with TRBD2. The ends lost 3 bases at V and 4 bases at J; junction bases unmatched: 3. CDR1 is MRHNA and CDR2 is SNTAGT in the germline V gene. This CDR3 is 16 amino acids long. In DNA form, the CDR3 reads TGTGCCAGCAGTGAAAAACTAGCGGGAGGGTACAATGAGCAGTTCTTC. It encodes CASSEKLAGGYNEQFF.

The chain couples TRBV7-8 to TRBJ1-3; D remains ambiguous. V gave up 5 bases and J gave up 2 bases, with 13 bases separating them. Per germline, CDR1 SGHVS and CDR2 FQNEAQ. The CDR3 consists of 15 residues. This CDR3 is CASSAKWTPGNTIYF. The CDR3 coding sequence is TGTGCCAGCAGCGCGAAATGGACTCCTGGAAACACCATATATTTT.

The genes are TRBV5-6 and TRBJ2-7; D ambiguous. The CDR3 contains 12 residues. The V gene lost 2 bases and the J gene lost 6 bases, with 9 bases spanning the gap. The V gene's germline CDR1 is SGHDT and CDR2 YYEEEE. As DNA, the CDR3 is TGTGCCAGCAGCTTACAGCTCCGCGAGCAGTACTTC. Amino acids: CASSLQLREQYF.

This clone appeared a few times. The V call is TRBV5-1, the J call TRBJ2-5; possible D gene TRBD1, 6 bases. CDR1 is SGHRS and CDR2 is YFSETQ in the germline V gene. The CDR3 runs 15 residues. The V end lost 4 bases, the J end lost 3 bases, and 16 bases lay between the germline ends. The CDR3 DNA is TGCGCCAGCAGCCTAACAGGGAGTGGCGAAGAGACCCAGTACTTC. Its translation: CASSLTGSGEETQYF.

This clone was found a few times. Written as DNA, the CDR3 is TGTGCCAGCAGCTTAGCGTACACTAGCGGGAGCGAGCAGTTCTTC. It specifies CASSLAYTSGSEQFF. The V and J genes are TRBV7-9 and TRBJ2-1; 11 bases are a match to TRBD2. Germline values: CDR1 SEHNR, CDR2 FQNEAQ (reference sequence). Unmatched junction bases numbered 5, after V lost 0 bases and J lost 10 bases. The CDR3 has 15 residues.

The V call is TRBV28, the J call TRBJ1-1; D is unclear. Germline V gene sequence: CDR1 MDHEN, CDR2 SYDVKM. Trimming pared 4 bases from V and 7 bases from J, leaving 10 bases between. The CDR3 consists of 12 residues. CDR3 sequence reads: CASSSYSGEAFF. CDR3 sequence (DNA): TGTGCCAGCAGTTCTTACTCAGGTGAAGCTTTCTTT.

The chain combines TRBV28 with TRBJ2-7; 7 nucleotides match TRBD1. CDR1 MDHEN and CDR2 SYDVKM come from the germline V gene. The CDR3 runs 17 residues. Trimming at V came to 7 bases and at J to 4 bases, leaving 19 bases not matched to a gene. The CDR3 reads CASNPMTGSALVYEQYF. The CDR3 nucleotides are TGTGCCAGCAACCCCATGACAGGGTCAGCCCTCGTTTACGAGCAGTACTTC.

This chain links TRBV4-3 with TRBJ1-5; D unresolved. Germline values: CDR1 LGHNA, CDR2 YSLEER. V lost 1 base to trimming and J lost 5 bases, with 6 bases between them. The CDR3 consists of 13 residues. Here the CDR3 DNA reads TGCGCCAGCAGCCAAGCTTTAGATCAGCCCCAGCATTTT. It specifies CASSQALDQPQHF.

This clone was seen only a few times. CDR3 DNA sequence: TGCGCCAGCAGCGCTTTACTAGCGGGAGTGTACGAGCAGTACTTC. Its protein product is CASSALLAGVYEQYF. The gene calls are TRBV5-1 and TRBJ2-7; 11 positions match TRBD2. Germline V gene data show CDR1 as SGHRS and CDR2 as YFSETQ. The CDR3 is 15 residues long. Trimming at V came to 4 bases and at J to 4 bases, leaving 7 bases not matched to a gene.

The CDR3 region has the DNA TGCAGCTTCACGGGCGGGGGACGGGAGACCCAGTACTTC. Translation: CSFTGGGRETQYF. The rearrangement uses TRBV29-1 and TRBJ2-5; 7 bases are a match to TRBD2. Germline V lookup: CDR1 SQVTM, CDR2 ANQGSEA. With V trimmed by 8 bases and J by 5 bases, 11 bases remained unmatched. The CDR3 is 13 residues long.

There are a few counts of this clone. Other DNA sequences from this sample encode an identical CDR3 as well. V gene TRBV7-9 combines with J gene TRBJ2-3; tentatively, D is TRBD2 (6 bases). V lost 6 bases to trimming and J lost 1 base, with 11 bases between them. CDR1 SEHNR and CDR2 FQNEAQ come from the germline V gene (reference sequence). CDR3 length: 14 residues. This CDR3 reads CASSPGGGTDTQYF. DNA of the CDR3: TGTGCCAGCAGTCCCGGCGGGGGCACAGATACGCAGTATTTT.

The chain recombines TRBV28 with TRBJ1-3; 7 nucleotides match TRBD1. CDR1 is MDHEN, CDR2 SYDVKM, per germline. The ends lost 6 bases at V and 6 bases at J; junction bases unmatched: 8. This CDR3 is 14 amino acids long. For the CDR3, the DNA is TGTGCCAGCAGCCCGGGACAGCCCACAAACACCATATATTTT. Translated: CASSPGQPTNTIYF. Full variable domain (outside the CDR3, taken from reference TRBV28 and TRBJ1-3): DVKVTQSSRYLVKRTGEKVFLECVQDMDHENMFWYRQDPGLGLRLIYFSYDVKMKEKGDIPEGYSVSREKKERFSLILESASTNQTSMYLCASSPGQPTNTIYFGEGSWLTVV.